The clone carrying this T cell receptor (beta chain) was seen only a few times. This entry is derived from a study of blood T cell repertoires in COVID-19. J lost 2 bases, V lost 3 bases, and 5 bases had no gene match. The CDR3 has 15 amino acids. Germline CDR1 reads LNHDA; CDR2 reads SQIVND (reference sequence). Repertoires were generated with immunoSEQ multiplex PCR, while TCRdb's copy carries only in-frame clones and drops some. The sample has about 100,000 clones; about 80% are singletons. The V call is TRBV19, the J call TRBJ2-7; 9 bases align to TRBD2. This TCR came from a man in his sixties with acute or convalescent COVID-19. Sequencing was performed on peripheral blood. CDR3 DNA sequence: TGTGCCAGTAGTATCCTAGCGGGGAAGACCTACGAGCAGTACTTC. Translated, it gives CASSILAGKTYEQYF.